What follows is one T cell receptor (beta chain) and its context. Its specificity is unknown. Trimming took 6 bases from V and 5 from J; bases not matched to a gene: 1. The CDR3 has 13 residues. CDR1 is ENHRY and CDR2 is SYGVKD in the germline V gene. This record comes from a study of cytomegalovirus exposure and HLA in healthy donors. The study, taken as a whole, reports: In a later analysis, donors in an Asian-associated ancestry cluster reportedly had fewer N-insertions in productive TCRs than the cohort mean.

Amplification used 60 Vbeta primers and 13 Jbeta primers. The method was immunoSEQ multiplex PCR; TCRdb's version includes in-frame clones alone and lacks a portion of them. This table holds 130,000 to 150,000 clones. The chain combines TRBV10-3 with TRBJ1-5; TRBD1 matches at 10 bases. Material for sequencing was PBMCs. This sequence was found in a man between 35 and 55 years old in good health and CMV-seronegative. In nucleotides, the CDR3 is TGTGCCATCAGCGGACAGGGGGATCAGCCCCAGCATTTT. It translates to CAISGQGDQPQHF.